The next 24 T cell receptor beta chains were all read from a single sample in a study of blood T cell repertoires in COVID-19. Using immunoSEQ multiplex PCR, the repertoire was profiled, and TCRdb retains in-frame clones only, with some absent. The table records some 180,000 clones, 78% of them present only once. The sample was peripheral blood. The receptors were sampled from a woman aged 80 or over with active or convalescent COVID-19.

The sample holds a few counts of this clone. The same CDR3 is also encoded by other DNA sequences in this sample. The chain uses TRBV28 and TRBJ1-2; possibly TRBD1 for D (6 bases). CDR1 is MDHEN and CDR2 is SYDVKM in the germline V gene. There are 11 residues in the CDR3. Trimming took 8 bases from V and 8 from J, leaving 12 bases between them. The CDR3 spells CASSRGYGYTF. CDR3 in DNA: TGTGCCAGCTCAAGGGGGTACGGCTACACCTTC.

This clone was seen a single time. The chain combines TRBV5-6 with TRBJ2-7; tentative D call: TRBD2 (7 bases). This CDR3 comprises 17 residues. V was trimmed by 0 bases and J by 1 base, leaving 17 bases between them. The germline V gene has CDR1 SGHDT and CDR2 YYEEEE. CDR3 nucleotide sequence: TGTGCCAGCAGCTTGGCAGGTCGGCGGGGGCCATCCTACGAGCAGTACTTC. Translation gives CASSLAGRRGPSYEQYF.

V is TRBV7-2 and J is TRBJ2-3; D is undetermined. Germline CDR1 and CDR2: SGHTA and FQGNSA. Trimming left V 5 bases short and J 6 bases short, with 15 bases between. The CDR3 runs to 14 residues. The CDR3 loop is CASSARPLVDTQYF. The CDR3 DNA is TGTGCCAGCAGCGCTCGGCCCCTAGTGGATACGCAGTATTTT. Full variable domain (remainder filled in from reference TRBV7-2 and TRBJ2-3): GAGVSQSPSNKVTEKGKDVELRCDPISGHTALYWYRQSLGQGLEFLIYFQGNSAPDKSGLPSDRFSAERTGGSVSTLTIQRTQQEDSAVYLCASSARPLVDTQYFGPGTRLTVL.

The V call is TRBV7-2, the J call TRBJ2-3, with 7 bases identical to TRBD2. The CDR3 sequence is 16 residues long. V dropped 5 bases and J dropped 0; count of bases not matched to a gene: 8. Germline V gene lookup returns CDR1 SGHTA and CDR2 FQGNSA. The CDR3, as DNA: TGTGCCAGCAGCCGTGTACGGGGGGTCAGCACAGATACGCAGTATTTT. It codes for CASSRVRGVSTDTQYF.

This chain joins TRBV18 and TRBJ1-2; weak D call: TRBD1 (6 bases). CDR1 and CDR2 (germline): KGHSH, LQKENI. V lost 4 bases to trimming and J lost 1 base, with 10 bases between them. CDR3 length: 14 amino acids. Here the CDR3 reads CASSLLQGNYGYTF. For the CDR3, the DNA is TGTGCCAGCTCACTCCTACAGGGTAACTATGGCTACACCTTC.

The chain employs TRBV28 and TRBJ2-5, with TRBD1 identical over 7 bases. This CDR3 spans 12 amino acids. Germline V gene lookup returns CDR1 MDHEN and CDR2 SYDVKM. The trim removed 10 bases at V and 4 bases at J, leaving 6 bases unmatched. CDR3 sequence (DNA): TGTGCCACAAACAGGGGTTTAGAGACCCAGTACTTC. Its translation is CATNRGLETQYF.

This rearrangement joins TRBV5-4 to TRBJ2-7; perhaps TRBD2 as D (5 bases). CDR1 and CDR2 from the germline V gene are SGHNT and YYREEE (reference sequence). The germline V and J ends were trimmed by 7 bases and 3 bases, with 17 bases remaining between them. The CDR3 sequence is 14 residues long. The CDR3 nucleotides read TGTGCCAGCTCACCCGACTCCCGGGGCTACGAGCAGTACTTC. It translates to CASSPDSRGYEQYF.

CDR3 nucleotides: TGTGCCAGCAGCTTAATATCGAGCGGGGTCCCCTACGAGCAGTACTTC. The encoded protein is CASSLISSGVPYEQYF. V gene TRBV11-2 combines with J gene TRBJ2-7; 7 bases align to TRBD2. CDR1 and CDR2 (germline): SGHAT, FQNNGV. The CDR3 covers 16 residues. With 2 bases clipped from V and 2 bases from J, the junction kept 9 bases outside the gene matches.

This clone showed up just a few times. The CDR3 here is CASSAGTGGLGYTF. The CDR3, as DNA: TGTGCCAGCTCGGCCGGGACAGGGGGTTTGGGCTACACCTTC. The chain links TRBV18 to TRBJ1-2, with 11 bases aligning to TRBD1. Germline V gene data show CDR1 as KGHSH and CDR2 as LQKENI. V trimming: 6 bases; J trimming: 8 bases; junction bases outside the gene matches: 8. The CDR3 consists of 14 residues.

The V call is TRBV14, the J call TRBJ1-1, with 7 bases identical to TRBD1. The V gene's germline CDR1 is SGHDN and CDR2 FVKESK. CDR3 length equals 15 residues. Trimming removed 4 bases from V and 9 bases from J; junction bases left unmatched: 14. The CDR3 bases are TGTGCCAGCAGCCTCAGTCGCCGGGACAGAGGGAAAGCTTTCTTT. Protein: CASSLSRRDRGKAFF.

Written as DNA, the CDR3 is TGTGCCAGCAGCCCGACGAGACAGACGACCCAGTACTTC. Its protein is CASSPTRQTTQYF. This rearrangement joins TRBV14 to TRBJ2-5, with D perhaps TRBD1 (5 bases). CDR1 SGHDN and CDR2 FVKESK come from the germline V gene. Trimming took off 4 bases at V and 7 bases at J, with 13 bases between the two ends. This CDR3 contains 13 residues.

The CDR3 DNA follows: TGTGCCAGTAGTTTAGCCGGGACAGGGGGCGCGATGGACATTCAGTACTTC. Its translation: CASSLAGTGGAMDIQYF. V gene TRBV19 combines with J gene TRBJ2-4; 12 nucleotides match TRBD1. V lost 5 bases to trimming and J lost 8 bases; unmatched junction nucleotides: 13. Germline V gene lookup returns CDR1 LNHDA and CDR2 SQIVND (reference sequence). The CDR3 consists of 17 residues. The entire variable domain, with the rest obtained from reference TRBV19 and TRBJ2-4, is as follows: DGGITQSPKYLFRKEGQNVTLSCEQNLNHDAMYWYRQDPGQGLRLIYYSQIVNDFQKGDIAEGYSVSREKKESFPLTVTSAQKNPTAFYLCASSLAGTGGAMDIQYFGAGTRLSVL.

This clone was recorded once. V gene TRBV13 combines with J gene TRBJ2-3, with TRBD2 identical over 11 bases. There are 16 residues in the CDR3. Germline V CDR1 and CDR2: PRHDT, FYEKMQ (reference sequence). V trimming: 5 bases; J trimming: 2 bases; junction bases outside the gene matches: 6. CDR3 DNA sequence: TGTGCCAGCAGCGCGCGACTAGCGGGGTACACAGATACGCAGTATTTT. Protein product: CASSARLAGYTDTQYF.

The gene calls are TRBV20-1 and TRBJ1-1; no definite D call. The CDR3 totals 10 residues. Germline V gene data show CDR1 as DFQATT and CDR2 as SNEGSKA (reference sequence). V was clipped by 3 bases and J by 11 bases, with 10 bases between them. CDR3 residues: CSASQTQAFF. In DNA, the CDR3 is TGCAGTGCTAGTCAAACGCAGGCTTTCTTT.

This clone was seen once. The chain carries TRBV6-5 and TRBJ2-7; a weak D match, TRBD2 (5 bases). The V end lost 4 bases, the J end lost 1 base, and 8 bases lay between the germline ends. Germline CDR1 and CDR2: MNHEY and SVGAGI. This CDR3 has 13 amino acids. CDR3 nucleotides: TGTGCCAGCAGTTCGAGGGAATCCTACGAGCAGTACTTC. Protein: CASSSRESYEQYF.

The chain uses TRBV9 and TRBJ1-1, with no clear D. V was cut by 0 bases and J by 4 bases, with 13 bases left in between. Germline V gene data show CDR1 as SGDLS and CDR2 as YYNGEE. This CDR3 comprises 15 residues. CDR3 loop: CASSVGGNRGTEAFF. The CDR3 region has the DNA TGTGCCAGCAGCGTAGGCGGGAACCGGGGCACTGAAGCTTTCTTT. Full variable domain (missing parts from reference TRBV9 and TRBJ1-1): DSGVTQTPKHLITATGQRVTLRCSPRSGDLSVYWYQQSLDQGLQFLIQYYNGEERAKGNILERFSAQQFPDLHSELNLSSLELGDSALYFCASSVGGNRGTEAFFGQGTRLTVV.

CDR3 bases: TGTGCCAGCAGCACAAGACTGACAGGCGGAGGTTCCTACGAGCAGTACTTC. This sequence encodes CASSTRLTGGGSYEQYF. This chain uses TRBV21-1 with TRBJ2-7; the listed D gene, TRBD1, was not tested against the DNA. TRBV21-1 is tagged as a pseudogene. The CDR3 is 17 amino acids.

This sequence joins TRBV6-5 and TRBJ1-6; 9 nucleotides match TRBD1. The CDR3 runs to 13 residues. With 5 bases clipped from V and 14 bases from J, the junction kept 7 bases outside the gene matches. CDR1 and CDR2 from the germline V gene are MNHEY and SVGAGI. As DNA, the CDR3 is TGTGCCAGCAGTCAGAGGGACAGGGCGACCCTCCACTTT. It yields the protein CASSQRDRATLHF.

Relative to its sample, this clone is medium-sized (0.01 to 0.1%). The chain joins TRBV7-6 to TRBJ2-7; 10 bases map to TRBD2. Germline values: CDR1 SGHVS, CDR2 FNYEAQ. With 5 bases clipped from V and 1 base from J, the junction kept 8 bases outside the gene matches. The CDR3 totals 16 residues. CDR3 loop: CASSAGPSGGSYEQYF. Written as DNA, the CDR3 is TGTGCCAGCAGCGCGGGGCCTAGCGGGGGTTCCTACGAGCAGTACTTC.

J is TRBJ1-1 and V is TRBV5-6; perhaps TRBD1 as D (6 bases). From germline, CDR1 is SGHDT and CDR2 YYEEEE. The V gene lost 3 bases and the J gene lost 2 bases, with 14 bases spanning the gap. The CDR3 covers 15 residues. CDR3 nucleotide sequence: TGTGCCAGCAGCTCCCGATCGGACAGTAACACTGAAGCTTTCTTT. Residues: CASSSRSDSNTEAFF. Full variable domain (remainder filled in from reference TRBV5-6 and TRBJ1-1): DAGVTQSPTHLIKTRGQQVTLRCSPKSGHDTVSWYQQALGQGPQFIFQYYEEEERQRGNFPDRFSGHQFPNYSSELNVNALLLGDSALYLCASSSRSDSNTEAFFGQGTRLTVV.

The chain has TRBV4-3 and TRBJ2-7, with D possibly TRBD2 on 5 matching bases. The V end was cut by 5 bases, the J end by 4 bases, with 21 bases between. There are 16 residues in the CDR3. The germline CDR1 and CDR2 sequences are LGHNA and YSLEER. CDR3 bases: TGCGCCAGCAGCGAACGTCCGGGTCCTAGCCGATACGAGCAGTACTTC. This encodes CASSERPGPSRYEQYF.

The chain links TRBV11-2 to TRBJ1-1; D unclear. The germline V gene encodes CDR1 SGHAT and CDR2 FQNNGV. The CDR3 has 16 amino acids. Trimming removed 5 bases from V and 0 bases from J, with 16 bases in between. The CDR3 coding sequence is TGTGCCAGCAGCAAGTCCCGTACAGAGTTGAACACTGAAGCTTTCTTT. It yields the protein CASSKSRTELNTEAFF.

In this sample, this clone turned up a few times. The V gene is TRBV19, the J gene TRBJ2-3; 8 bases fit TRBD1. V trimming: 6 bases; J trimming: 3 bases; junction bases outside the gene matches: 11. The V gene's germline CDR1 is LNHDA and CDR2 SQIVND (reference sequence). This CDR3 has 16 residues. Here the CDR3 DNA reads TGTGCCAGTAGACTTACCGGGACAGGTGGGACAGATACGCAGTATTTT. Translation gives CASRLTGTGGTDTQYF. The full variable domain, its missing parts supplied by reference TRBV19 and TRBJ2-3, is DGGITQSPKYLFRKEGQNVTLSCEQNLNHDAMYWYRQDPGQGLRLIYYSQIVNDFQKGDIAEGYSVSREKKESFPLTVTSAQKNPTAFYLCASRLTGTGGTDTQYFGPGTRLTVL.

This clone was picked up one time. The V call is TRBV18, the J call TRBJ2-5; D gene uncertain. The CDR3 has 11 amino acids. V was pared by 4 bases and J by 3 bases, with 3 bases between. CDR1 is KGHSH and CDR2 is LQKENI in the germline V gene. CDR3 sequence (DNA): TGTGCCAGCTCACTAGAAGAGACCCAGTACTTC. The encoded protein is CASSLEETQYF.